Presented here are 29 T cell receptor beta chains from one specimen sequenced in a study of blood T cell repertoires in COVID-19. Profiled with immunoSEQ multiplex PCR; TCRdb holds only in-frame clones, not every one. In the table there are 95,000 to 150,000 clones, 80% of which are singletons. Sequenced input: peripheral blood. The origin of the receptors is a man aged 55 to 69 with active or convalescent COVID-19.

The chain links TRBV27 to TRBJ1-1; weak D call: TRBD1 (6 bases). The CDR3 runs to 14 residues. Germline V gene sequence: CDR1 MNHEY, CDR2 SMNVEV (reference sequence). Trimming removed 2 bases at V and 5 bases at J, with 12 bases between. The CDR3 is CASSLAAGTTEAFF. In DNA, the CDR3 is TGTGCCAGCAGTTTAGCGGCAGGGACAACTGAAGCTTTCTTT.

The chain uses TRBV6-5 and TRBJ1-1, with 7 nucleotides matching TRBD1. CDR1 is MNHEY, CDR2 SVGAGI, per germline. The CDR3 spans 12 residues. J lost 8 bases, V lost 5 bases, and 5 bases had no gene match. The CDR3 DNA reads as TGTGCCAGCAGTAGGGGACAGCTCGAAGCTTTCTTT. Translated, it gives CASSRGQLEAFF.

The CDR3 coding sequence is TGTGCCAGCAGCTTAACTCCCGTGAACACCGGGGAGCTGTTTTTT. Translated: CASSLTPVNTGELFF. The rearrangement joins TRBV7-3 to TRBJ2-2; D not resolved. V lost 0 bases, J lost 1 base, and 6 bases lay in between. Germline-derived CDR1 and CDR2 are SGHTA and FQGTGA. The CDR3 runs 15 residues.

The chain couples TRBV6-2 or TRBV6-3 to TRBJ2-1, with 8 positions matching TRBD2. J gave up 9 bases and V 7 bases, and 11 bases lay outside the gene matches. The CDR3 spans 14 residues. Per the germline V gene, CDR1 is MNHEY and CDR2 is SVGEGT. The CDR3 is CASNPGGNSGEQFF. DNA for the CDR3: TGTGCCAGCAACCCGGGGGGGAATAGTGGTGAGCAGTTCTTC.

The chain has TRBV10-3 and TRBJ2-2; a possible D gene is TRBD2 (6 bases). The CDR3 has 13 amino acids. V lost 6 bases and J 5 bases, leaving 10 bases between the germline ends. Germline assignment: CDR1 ENHRY and CDR2 SYGVKD. CDR3 coding DNA: TGTGCCATCAGCTTCGGGGGTACCGGGGAGCTGTTTTTT. It codes for CAISFGGTGELFF.

V gene TRBV14 combines with J gene TRBJ2-3, with D tentatively TRBD2 (6 bases). V lost 0 bases to trimming and J lost 11 bases, with 18 bases between them. CDR1 and CDR2 (germline): SGHDN, FVKESK. CDR3 length: 15 residues. The CDR3 is CASSQELPREGGQYF. The CDR3 nucleotides are TGTGCCAGCAGCCAAGAACTACCGCGGGAAGGAGGGCAGTATTTT. The variable domain in full, with the rest retrieved from reference TRBV14 and TRBJ2-3, is EAGVTQFPSHSVIEKGQTVTLRCDPISGHDNLYWYRRVMGKEIKFLLHFVKESKQDESGMPNNRFLAERTGGTYSTLKVQPAELEDSGVYFCASSQELPREGGQYFGPGTRLTVL.

This clone was seen a single time. J is TRBJ2-2 and V is TRBV5-1; 9 nucleotides line up with TRBD2. Germline assignment: CDR1 SGHRS and CDR2 YFSETQ. Trimming removed 3 bases from V and 4 bases from J; junction bases left unmatched: 4. There are 15 residues in the CDR3. CDR3 DNA: TGCGCCAGCAGCTATGCGGGAGGGACCACCGGGGAGCTGTTTTTT. It yields the protein CASSYAGGTTGELFF.

The chain carries TRBV6-5 and TRBJ2-7, with 10 bases lining up with TRBD2. Germline-derived CDR1 and CDR2 are MNHEY and SVGAGI. V shed 6 bases and J 5 bases; nucleotides not matched to a gene: 10. There are 15 residues in the CDR3. The CDR3 here is CASRSFPSGSDEQYF. Here the CDR3 DNA reads TGTGCCAGCAGATCCTTTCCTAGCGGGAGCGACGAGCAGTACTTC.

The chain uses TRBV19 and TRBJ2-7; D is unclear. V lost 1 base, J lost 2 bases, and 6 bases lay in between. CDR3 length equals 13 residues. Germline CDR1 LNHDA, CDR2 SQIVND (reference sequence). The CDR3 loop reads CASSIGPTYEQYF. The DNA for the CDR3 is TGTGCCAGTAGTATAGGGCCCACCTACGAGCAGTACTTC.

The chain links TRBV28 to TRBJ2-1; 9 nucleotides align to TRBD1. The germline V gene has CDR1 MDHEN and CDR2 SYDVKM. J lost 8 bases, V lost 8 bases, and 25 bases had no gene match. The CDR3 totals 19 residues. CDR3 in DNA: TGTGCCAGCCCACCACCGGGACAGGGCCCGGGAGGCCGGTGGGATGAGCAGTTCTTC. This translates into CASPPPGQGPGGRWDEQFF. The variable domain in full, completed from reference TRBV28 and TRBJ2-1, reads DVKVTQSSRYLVKRTGEKVFLECVQDMDHENMFWYRQDPGLGLRLIYFSYDVKMKEKGDIPEGYSVSREKKERFSLILESASTNQTSMYLCASPPPGQGPGGRWDEQFFGPGTRLTVL.

This sequence joins TRBV29-1 and TRBJ2-1, with TRBD1 identical over 11 bases. There are 17 residues in the CDR3. Looked up from germline, CDR1 is SQVTM and CDR2 is ANQGSEA. V shed 4 bases, J shed 5 bases, and the junction held 13 bases outside the gene matches. The CDR3 spells CSVAIRRTGGYHNEQFF. The CDR3 DNA reads TGCAGCGTTGCCATAAGAAGGACAGGGGGCTACCACAATGAGCAGTTCTTC.

V and J are TRBV6-6 and TRBJ1-4, with D unresolved. Germline CDR1 and CDR2: MNHNY and SVGAGI (reference sequence). Deletions cut 6 bases from V and 1 base from J, with 12 bases between. This CDR3 spans 15 amino acids. CDR3 DNA sequence: TGTGCCAGCAGCCACACGGGGAGAACTAATGAAAAACTGTTTTTT. It yields the protein CASSHTGRTNEKLFF.

V usage is TRBV23-1 and J usage is TRBJ2-7; 7 bases agree with TRBD2. TRBV23-1 is noted as an ORF with a role that remains uncertain. V shed 4 bases and J 5 bases; nucleotides not matched to a gene: 11. The CDR3 extends over 15 amino acids. The CDR3 spells CASSPREVLPHEQYF. In DNA, the CDR3 is TGCGCCAGCAGTCCTCGGGAGGTCCTACCCCACGAGCAGTACTTC.

The CDR3 sequence is CASSLDRVTGELFF. CDR3 sequence (DNA): TGCGCCAGCAGCTTGGACAGGGTAACCGGGGAGCTGTTTTTT. This chain links TRBV5-1 with TRBJ2-2; D is possibly TRBD1 (6 bases). V lost 0 bases and J 5 bases, leaving 8 bases between the germline ends. Germline lookup yields CDR1 SGHRS and CDR2 YFSETQ. This CDR3 is 14 amino acids long.

The chain joins TRBV5-1 to TRBJ2-2; 7 nucleotides agree with TRBD2. Looked up from germline, CDR1 is SGHRS and CDR2 is YFSETQ. The CDR3 covers 16 residues. Trimming cost V 0 bases and J 1 base; bases outside gene matches: 3. The CDR3 here is CASSLVLAENTGELFF. The CDR3 region has the DNA TGCGCCAGCAGCTTGGTCCTAGCGGAGAACACCGGGGAGCTGTTTTTT.

This chain uses TRBV7-6 with TRBJ2-3; 7 nucleotides line up with TRBD2. Germline CDR1 SGHVS, CDR2 FNYEAQ. CDR3 length equals 16 residues. V lost 2 bases and J lost 0; bases outside the gene matches: 5. For the CDR3, the DNA is TGTGCCAGCAGCTTATCCAGCGGGGACAGCACAGATACGCAGTATTTT. Translation: CASSLSSGDSTDTQYF.

The chain joins TRBV2 to TRBJ2-3, with 8 bases identical to TRBD2. In germline, CDR1 is SNHLY, CDR2 FYNNEI. CDR3 length: 15 residues. After removal of 6 bases from V and 0 bases from J, the junction contained 5 bases not matched to a gene. CDR3 sequence: CASSRSGTSTDTQYF. DNA for the CDR3: TGTGCCAGCAGCCGTAGCGGGACTAGCACAGATACGCAGTATTTT.

The rearrangement links TRBV6-5 to TRBJ2-7, with D possibly matching TRBD1 (6 bases). From germline, CDR1 is MNHEY and CDR2 SVGAGI. The CDR3 is 15 amino acids. The V end lost 2 bases, the J end lost 0 bases, and 11 bases lay between the germline ends. The DNA for the CDR3 is TGTGCCAGCAGTTACACAGGGTACTACTCCTACGAGCAGTACTTC. This encodes CASSYTGYYSYEQYF.

The V call is TRBV6-2 or TRBV6-3, the J call TRBJ2-5, with 12 nucleotides matching TRBD2. The germline CDR1 and CDR2 sequences are MNHEY and SVGEGT. This CDR3 is 17 amino acids long. J lost 1 base, V lost 5 bases, and 8 bases had no gene match. For the CDR3, the DNA is TGTGCCAGCAGTGACTATAGGACTAGCGGGGCCCAAGAGACCCAGTACTTC. Translating it yields CASSDYRTSGAQETQYF.

This clone was observed a single time. This chain joins TRBV9 and TRBJ2-2; no reliable D call. This CDR3 is 14 amino acids long. Germline CDR1 SGDLS, CDR2 YYNGEE. V was pared by 0 bases and J by 4 bases, with 7 bases between. The CDR3 sequence is CASSVGEVTGELFF. The CDR3 DNA is TGTGCCAGCAGCGTAGGAGAAGTCACCGGGGAGCTGTTTTTT.

This clone was counted a few times. The V call is TRBV11-1, the J call TRBJ2-7, with TRBD2 matching 9 bases. V gave up 5 bases and J gave up 2 bases; unmatched junction bases: 7. Germline V CDR1 and CDR2: SGHAT, FQDESV (reference sequence). CDR3 size: 15 residues. CDR3 loop: CASSEGLAPTYEQYF. The CDR3 bases are TGTGCCAGCAGCGAAGGACTAGCGCCAACCTACGAGCAGTACTTC.

The chain is built from TRBV7-9 and TRBJ2-3; a weak D match, TRBD2 (6 bases). V shed 5 bases and J shed 7 bases, with 19 bases lying between them. This CDR3 is built from 15 residues. CDR1 is SEHNR and CDR2 is FQNEAQ in the germline V gene (reference sequence). The DNA for the CDR3 is TGTGCCAGCAGCACCTGGGGCCTAGCGACCAATACGCAGTATTTT. This gives the protein CASSTWGLATNTQYF.

This chain uses TRBV7-9 with TRBJ1-2; 9 positions agree with TRBD1. The CDR3 spans 15 residues. The V gene's germline CDR1 is SEHNR and CDR2 FQNEAQ (reference sequence). V trimming: 6 bases; J trimming: 1 base; junction bases outside the gene matches: 6. CDR3: CASRDTGGGNYGYTF. Here the CDR3 DNA reads TGTGCCAGCAGAGATACAGGGGGCGGTAACTATGGCTACACCTTC.

This chain links TRBV5-8 with TRBJ2-2, with a possible D match to TRBD1 (6 bases). The CDR3 sequence is 14 residues long. Trimming removed 5 bases at V and 3 bases at J, with 11 bases between. The germline CDR1 and CDR2 sequences are SGHTS and YDEGEE. As DNA, the CDR3 is TGTGCCAGCAGGTGGAACAGGGACACCGGGGAGCTGTTTTTT. Residues: CASRWNRDTGELFF. The full variable domain, completed using reference TRBV5-8 and TRBJ2-2, is EAGVTQSPTHLIKTRGQQATLRCSPISGHTSVYWYQQALGLGLQFLLWYDEGEERNRGNFPPRFSGRQFPNYSSELNVNALELEDSALYLCASRWNRDTGELFFGEGSRLTVL.

The chain carries TRBV28 and TRBJ2-1, with D possibly TRBD2 on 5 matching bases. V was pared by 8 bases and J by 0 bases, with 8 bases between. CDR3 length equals 13 residues. Germline V gene lookup returns CDR1 MDHEN and CDR2 SYDVKM. The CDR3 spells CASRDFSYNEQFF. The CDR3 DNA follows: TGTGCCAGCCGGGATTTCTCCTACAATGAGCAGTTCTTC.

This clone appeared once. J is TRBJ1-2 and V is TRBV6-2 or TRBV6-3; D remains unclear. The CDR3 length is 13 residues. The germline gives CDR1 MNHEY, CDR2 SVGEGT. Deletions cut 6 bases from V and 1 base from J, with 9 bases between. Here the CDR3 DNA reads TGTGCCAGCAGCGACCGGGATAACTATGGCTACACCTTC. Its translation is CASSDRDNYGYTF.

With regard to this clone: At the DNA level, this CDR3 is encoded by other sequences in the same sample as well. This chain uses TRBV28 with TRBJ1-1; no definite D call. Germline V gene data show CDR1 as MDHEN and CDR2 as SYDVKM. The CDR3 runs 12 residues. Between the trimmed V and J ends, which lost 4 bases and 2 bases, there was a span of 5 bases. The CDR3, as DNA: TGTGCCAGCAGTTCAGTAAACACTGAAGCTTTCTTT. Its translation: CASSSVNTEAFF.

The gene calls are TRBV9 and TRBJ2-2, with 10 bases identical to TRBD2. V shed 0 bases, J shed 4 bases, and the junction held 3 bases outside the gene matches. The CDR3 has 16 amino acids. CDR1 and CDR2 (germline): SGDLS, YYNGEE. In DNA, the CDR3 is TGTGCCAGCAGCGTAGCTAGCGGGAGAGCCACCGGGGAGCTGTTTTTT. Amino acid sequence: CASSVASGRATGELFF.

The chain combines TRBV28 with TRBJ1-5; D is possibly TRBD1 (6 bases). The CDR3 spans 17 residues. CDR1 and CDR2 (germline): MDHEN, SYDVKM. The V and J ends lost 6 bases and 5 bases respectively, with 23 bases between them. The CDR3 region is CASRPDPRGLGDQPQHF. In nucleotides, the CDR3 is TGTGCCAGCAGACCGGACCCCAGGGGTTTAGGGGATCAGCCCCAGCATTTT.